The 5 T cell receptor beta chains presented below share a single source sample, sequenced in a study of sequential checkpoint blockade in melanoma. Treatment indicated: randomized to nivolumab then ipilimumab (arm A) or the reverse (arm B). The data were produced by immunoSEQ multiplex PCR, yet TCRdb's version contains in-frame clones alone and is incomplete. Counted here are roughly 6,000 clones, roughly 25% occurring once; the ten biggest clones make up roughly 8.1%. The sequencing used tumor tissue (inferred from file names), collected from a patient given nivolumab and ipilimumab in sequence. These receptors originate from a human donor with melanoma.

The chain is built from TRBV19 and TRBJ2-5; D unclear. CDR1 LNHDA and CDR2 SQIVND come from the germline V gene (reference sequence). Trimming pared 10 bases from V and 2 bases from J, leaving 14 bases between. The CDR3 contains 13 residues. The CDR3 bases are TGTGCCATACCCGGCCGGCTGCAAGAGACCCAGTACTTC. Translation gives CAIPGRLQETQYF.

This clone was detected many times. The rearrangement links TRBV11-3 to TRBJ1-1, with no clear D. The CDR3 runs 15 residues. The germline V and J ends were trimmed by 3 bases and 1 base, with 12 bases remaining between them. Germline CDR1 and CDR2: SGHNT and YENEEA. The CDR3 sequence is CASSFQALTNTEAFF. The CDR3 DNA reads as TGTGCCAGCAGCTTCCAGGCACTTACGAACACTGAAGCTTTCTTT.

CDR3 residues: CASSEWAGAGNTIYF. CDR3 nucleotides: TGTGCCAGCAGTGAATGGGCAGGGGCAGGAAACACCATATATTTT. The chain combines TRBV25-1 with TRBJ1-3, with D perhaps TRBD1 (6 bases). Germline-derived CDR1 and CDR2 are MGHDK and SYGVNS. The CDR3 loop spans 15 amino acids. The V gene lost 1 base and the J gene lost 4 bases, with 11 bases spanning the gap. Looking up the rest from reference TRBV25-1 and TRBJ1-3 gives the full variable domain: EADIYQTPRYLVIGTGKKITLECSQTMGHDKMYWYQQDPGMELHLIHYSYGVNSTEKGDLSSESTVSRIRTEHFPLTLESARPSHTSQYLCASSEWAGAGNTIYFGEGSWLTVV.

This clone was seen more than once but under ten times. The chain combines TRBV5-1 with TRBJ2-3; TRBD2 agrees at 8 bases. The V gene's germline CDR1 is SGHRS and CDR2 YFSETQ. The length of the CDR3 is 15 residues. The V segment lost 5 bases and the J segment 6 bases; nucleotides outside the gene matches: 11. The CDR3 bases are TGCGCCAGCAGAGAGAGCGGGGGAACCTGGGATACGCAGTATTTT. This gives the protein CASRESGGTWDTQYF. The variable domain in full, with the rest retrieved from reference TRBV5-1 and TRBJ2-3, is KAGVTQTPRYLIKTRGQQVTLSCSPISGHRSVSWYQQTPGQGLQFLFEYFSETQRNKGNFPGRFSGRQFSNSRSEMNVSTLELGDSALYLCASRESGGTWDTQYFGPGTRLTVL.

This clone is classed as large. The chain carries TRBV11-3 and TRBJ1-3, with a possible D match to TRBD1 (5 bases). The CDR3 totals 15 residues. V was shortened by 4 bases and J by 4 bases, with 14 bases between the two germline ends. The germline CDR1 and CDR2 sequences are SGHNT and YENEEA. The CDR3 sequence is CASSSGGWVGNTIYF. Here the CDR3 DNA reads TGTGCCAGCAGCTCCGGGGGTTGGGTGGGAAACACCATATATTTT.